The clone carrying this T cell receptor beta chain was found a few times. The antigen is not known. CDR1 is SGHRS and CDR2 is YFSETQ in the germline V gene. The CDR3 runs 15 residues. J gave up 4 bases and V 4 bases, and 7 bases lay outside the gene matches. This specimen belongs to a study of post-analysis software for immune sequencing data. Study-wide background: Progressive-relapsing, secondary progressive and relapsing-remitting multiple sclerosis were among the disease courses included. The study's findings and limits: About 5 TRBV segments, including TRBV5-6, TRBV5-1 and TRBV20-1, were more frequent in patients than controls. Samples made in the same batch grouped tightly together by F measure. Patients with multiple sclerosis recorded significantly lower normalized Chao1 diversity than controls, the study found.

Sequencing libraries made from TCR beta cDNA carried unique molecular identifiers. From around 1 to 10 million T cells, roughly 0.5 million cDNA molecules were obtained. TCRdb re-derived calls from the PCR reads in MiXCR, one entry per CDR3 protein. This sample carries approximately 160,000 distinct CDR3 sequences, around 28% of them seen once, and the ten largest clones take less than 1.6%. J is TRBJ2-1 and V is TRBV5-1; 8 bases line up with TRBD2. Sample: blood. This TCR was recovered from a girl between 5 and 17 years old with multiple sclerosis. CDR3 region: CASSAGRVGYNEQFF. The DNA of the CDR3 is TGCGCCAGCAGCGCCGGGAGGGTGGGGTACAATGAGCAGTTCTTC.